The rows below give T cell receptor beta chains drawn from one sample of a study of control samples from healthy donors and cancer patients. Profiled with immunoSEQ multiplex PCR; TCRdb holds only in-frame clones, not every one. The table has under 130,000 clones, approximately 83% seen once. The sample comprised blood. The receptors come from a woman in her forties or fifties in good health. Each CDR3 is given with its conserved first and last residue. Each record gives: D gene, clone size, J gene, V gene, CDR3 DNA, CDR3 protein. A D gene is named only where the DNA matches it firmly. Size values are once, few and many counts, or a class for expanded clones, and some rows have none.

>NA|once|TRBJ2-3|TRBV7-3
TGTGCCAGCAGCTTAGTGCTAGGGAACACAGATACGCAGTATTTT
CASSLVLGNTDTQYF
>TRBD1|NA|TRBJ1-1|TRBV5-1
TGCGCCAGCAGCTTGGCATACGGGACAGCGAACACTGAAGCTTTCTTT
CASSLAYGTANTEAFF
>NA|NA|TRBJ2-3|TRBV19
TGTGCCAGTAGTATAGCGGGTGGAGGGACAGATACGCAGTATTTT
CASSIAGGGTDTQYF
>TRBD2|NA|TRBJ2-1|TRBV7-9
TGTGCCAGCAGCGATTTTAGCGGGAGGGACAATGAGCAGTTCTTC
CASSDFSGRDNEQFF
>TRBD1|NA|TRBJ2-6|TRBV28
TGTGCCAGCAATCATCACGGGACAGGGATCTCTGGGGCCAACGTCCTGACTTTC
CASNHHGTGISGANVLTF
>TRBD1|NA|TRBJ1-3|TRBV23-1
TGCGCCAGCAGTCAGGACAGGGGGAACATCTCGAAGCTCTCTGGAAACACCATATATTTT
CASSQDRGNISKLSGNTIYF
>NA|NA|TRBJ2-3|TRBV6-2/TRBV6-3
TGTGCCAGCAGTTACACTAACACAGATACGCAGTATTTT
CASSYTNTDTQYF
>NA|NA|TRBJ2-3|TRBV7-8
TGTGCCAGCAGCTTAGTAGGTAACACAGATACGCAGTATTTT
CASSLVGNTDTQYF
>TRBD2|NA|TRBJ2-5|TRBV11-2
TGTGCCAGCAGCCCCGGGACTAGCGGGAGTCCCGAGACCCAGTACTTC
CASSPGTSGSPETQYF
>NA|NA|TRBJ1-1|TRBV2
TGTGCCAGCGGTTGGGGGATCACTGAAGCTTTCTTT
CASGWGITEAFF
>TRBD1|NA|TRBJ2-2|TRBV3-1/TRBV3-2
TGTGCCAGCAGGGGACAGGGGGTGTACACCGGGGAGCTGTTTTTT
CASRGQGVYTGELFF
>NA|once|TRBJ2-1|TRBV10-2
TGCGCCAGCAGTACCGCCGGGAGCCACAATGAGCAGTTCTTC
CASSTAGSHNEQFF
>TRBD2|once|TRBJ2-1|TRBV18
TGTGCCAGCTCACCTATCTCGCGGGGGGCCTACAATGAGCAGTTCTTC
CASSPISRGAYNEQFF
>NA|once|TRBJ1-1|TRBV9
TGTGCCAGCAGCCTAGGAGGGGGGACCACTGAAGCTTTCTTT
CASSLGGGTTEAFF
>NA|NA|TRBJ2-6|TRBV19
TGTGCCAGTAGTACCGCCAGGACAGTCTCTGGGGCCAACGTCCTGACTTTC
CASSTARTVSGANVLTF
>TRBD1|NA|TRBJ2-3|TRBV5-1
TGCGCCAGCAGCTTGGGGTTCGGGACAGGGGACCTTTTTTCGGGGGATACGCAGTATTTT
CASSLGFGTGDLFSGDTQYF
>NA|few|TRBJ1-2|TRBV6-5
TGTGCCAGCAGATCCTTGTACCGGGACCCTGATGGCTACACCTTC
CASRSLYRDPDGYTF
>NA|NA|TRBJ2-4|TRBV19
TGTGCCAGTAGTATGAGCGGCCAAGCCAAAAACATTCAGTACTTC
CASSMSGQAKNIQYF
>NA|NA|TRBJ2-7|TRBV18
TGTGCCAGCTCGCGGCGCTCTCGTGACACTCCTTCCTACGAGCAGTACTTC
CASSRRSRDTPSYEQYF
>NA|NA|TRBJ1-1|TRBV19
TGTGCCAGTACCGTGTACACTGAAGCTTTCTTT
CASTVYTEAFF
>NA|NA|TRBJ2-3|TRBV29-1
TGCAGCGTAGTAGATGGGCAGGTTAGGCTTCAGGGCACAGATACGCAGTATTTT
CSVVDGQVRLQGTDTQYF
>NA|NA|TRBJ1-5|TRBV19
TGTGCCAGTAGTCCTGGGCAGACCTATAGCAATCAGCCCCAGCATTTT
CASSPGQTYSNQPQHF
>NA|NA|TRBJ1-4|TRBV11-3
TGTGCCAGCAGCCCGGCAGAGGGCTCAACTAATGAAAAACTGTTTTTT
CASSPAEGSTNEKLFF
>NA|once|TRBJ2-2|TRBV7-2
TGTGCCAGCAGCTTGGGGATCACCGGGGAGCTGTTTTTT
CASSLGITGELFF
>NA|NA|TRBJ1-2|TRBV30
TGTGCCTGGACCAGTGGGGCCGACTATGGCTACACCTTC
CAWTSGADYGYTF
>NA|NA|TRBJ2-3|TRBV6-5
TGTGCCAGCAGTTACTCCTTAGACACAGATACGCAGTATTTT
CASSYSLDTDTQYF
>NA|NA|TRBJ2-7|TRBV19
TGTGCCAGTAGCATTGGGGGGACCTACAACTACGAGCAGTACTTC
CASSIGGTYNYEQYF
>NA|NA|TRBJ2-7|TRBV21-1
TGTGCCAGCATCAAAAGGGAATTACCGAGCGAGCAGTACTTC
CASIKRELPSEQYF
>TRBD1|NA|TRBJ2-1|TRBV5-4
TGTGCCAGCAGGCGGACAGGGTACGGTGAGCAGTTCTTC
CASRRTGYGEQFF
>TRBD1|NA|TRBJ1-4|TRBV5-1
TGCGCCAGCAGGGCCAGGGGGAACCAACCTAATGAAAAACTGTTTTTT
CASRARGNQPNEKLFF
>NA|NA|TRBJ2-2|TRBV6-5
TGTGCCAGCAGAAAAGAGAACACCGGGGAGCTGTTTTTT
CASRKENTGELFF
>TRBD2|once|TRBJ2-3|TRBV6-1
TGTGCCAGCAGTGAAGTTTACGCGGGGGGGACCACAGATACGCAGTATTTT
CASSEVYAGGTTDTQYF
>NA|NA|TRBJ1-1|TRBV5-4
TGTGCCAGCAGCCAAGGCCAGGTGGTGGGGGCTGAAGCTTTCTTT
CASSQGQVVGAEAFF
>NA|few|TRBJ1-1|TRBV7-2
TGTGCCAGCAGCCTCGGACTCACGGGGCGGAACACTGAAGCTTTCTTT
CASSLGLTGRNTEAFF
>NA|once|TRBJ2-7|TRBV7-9
TGTGCCAGCACCAAGAAGGACGGGACCTACGAGCAGTACTTC
CASTKKDGTYEQYF
>NA|NA|TRBJ2-3|TRBV11-2
TGTGCCAGCAGCTTAGGGACGGGGCCAGATACGCAGTATTTT
CASSLGTGPDTQYF
>NA|NA|TRBJ2-5|TRBV24-1
TGTGCCACCAGTGATTTGGGGCAGGGACAAGAGACCCAGTACTTC
CATSDLGQGQETQYF
>NA|NA|TRBJ1-2|TRBV7-8
TGTGCCAGCAGCTTAGATCCAGGATATGGCTACACCTTC
CASSLDPGYGYTF
>TRBD2|NA|TRBJ2-5|TRBV11-3
TGTGCCAGCAGCCCCGAAGCGGGGGGGCGAGAGACCCAGTACTTC
CASSPEAGGRETQYF
>NA|NA|TRBJ1-5|TRBV19
TGTGCCAGTATGGGGCGAAATAGCAATCAGCCCCAGCATTTT
CASMGRNSNQPQHF
>NA|NA|TRBJ2-3|TRBV7-8
TGTGCCAGCGTCAAGGGTAGCACAGATACGCAGTATTTT
CASVKGSTDTQYF
>TRBD1|NA|TRBJ1-6|TRBV7-2
TGTGCCAGCAGCTTAGGGCGGGACAGGCGTAATTCACCCCTCCACTTT
CASSLGRDRRNSPLHF
>TRBD1|NA|TRBJ1-3|TRBV3-1/TRBV3-2
TGTGCCAGCAGCCAAGGACAGGGGGGCGGAAACACCATATATTTT
CASSQGQGGGNTIYF
>TRBD2|few|TRBJ2-5|TRBV4-3
TGCGCCAGCAGCGCGACTAGCGGGGGGCCCCAAGAGACCCAGTACTTC
CASSATSGGPQETQYF